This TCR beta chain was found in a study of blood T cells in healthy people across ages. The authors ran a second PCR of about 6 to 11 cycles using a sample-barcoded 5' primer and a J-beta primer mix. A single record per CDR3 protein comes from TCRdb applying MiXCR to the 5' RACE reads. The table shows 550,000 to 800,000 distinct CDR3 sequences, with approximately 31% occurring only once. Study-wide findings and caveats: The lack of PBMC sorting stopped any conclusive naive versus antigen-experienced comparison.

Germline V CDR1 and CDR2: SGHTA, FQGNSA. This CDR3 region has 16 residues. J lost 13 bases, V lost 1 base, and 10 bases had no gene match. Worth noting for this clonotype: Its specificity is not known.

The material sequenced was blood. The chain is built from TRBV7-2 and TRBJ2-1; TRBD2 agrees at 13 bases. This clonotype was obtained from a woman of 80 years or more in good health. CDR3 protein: CASSLVGTSGAGEQFF. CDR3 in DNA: TGTGCCAGCAGCTTAGTGGGGACTAGCGGGGCGGGTGAACAGTTCTTC.